This is a list of T cell receptor beta chains from one sample in a study of blood T cell repertoires in COVID-19. The table came from immunoSEQ multiplex PCR; TCRdb's copy has only in-frame clones and leaves some out. The sample holds 240,000 or so clones; about 83% are singletons and the top ten take around an eighth. The sequencing sample was made of peripheral blood. These TCRs come from an older man with acute or convalescent COVID-19. Each CDR3 is given with its conserved first and last residue. D genes are given only for firm matches. Rows may omit the clone size; those that give it use once, few, many or a size class.

.	.	TRBV10-3	TRBJ1-2	CAISPTGTGGYTF
.	TRBD1	TRBV7-3	TRBJ1-2	CASSLGQGNYGYTF
.	TRBD1	TRBV28	TRBJ1-1	CASHGTGVNTEAFF
.	.	TRBV15	TRBJ1-5	CATGLEQGNNQPQHF
.	.	TRBV24-1	TRBJ2-3	CATSDSGGPHTDTQYF
.	TRBD2	TRBV7-9	TRBJ2-2	CASSLEGTSGRHTGELFF
.	.	TRBV7-2	TRBJ1-2	CASSLAAENYGYTF
.	TRBD1	TRBV5-6	TRBJ1-3	CASSRRDRGNTIYF
.	.	TRBV12-3/TRBV12-4	TRBJ1-5	CASSPGGNQPQHF
.	.	TRBV25-1	TRBJ2-1	CASSESIRNNEQFF
few	.	TRBV3-1/TRBV3-2	TRBJ1-5	CASSQEPGGNSNQPQHF
.	.	TRBV5-1	TRBJ1-4	CASSYIAQQGGNEKLFF
.	.	TRBV7-2	TRBJ1-1	CASSYRTGGNTEAFF
.	.	TRBV4-1	TRBJ1-3	CASSQAGAGNTIYF
.	TRBD1	TRBV6-5	TRBJ1-2	CASTIQGDGYTF
.	.	TRBV9	TRBJ2-3	CASSVAPITDTQYF
.	.	TRBV12-3/TRBV12-4	TRBJ2-5	CASTRDIQETQYF
.	.	TRBV6-5	TRBJ2-7	CASGWDNSYEQYF
few	TRBD2	TRBV5-1	TRBJ2-2	CASSLTLAGGTGELFF
.	.	TRBV27	TRBJ1-1	CASSLEGGGTEAFF
.	.	TRBV18	TRBJ1-2	CASSPANTNYGYTF
once	.	TRBV6-6	TRBJ2-5	CASNPLAGSETQYF
.	.	TRBV18	TRBJ2-5	CASSPLSGETQYF